This is a list of T cell receptor beta chains from one sample in a study of blood T cell repertoires in COVID-19. Only in-frame clones appear in the TCRdb table, and some are missing; sequencing was by immunoSEQ multiplex PCR. The data contain 51,000 or so clones, around nine tenths of them singletons. Material: peripheral blood. The receptor source for this set is a man of 80 years or more with active or convalescent COVID-19. The CDR3 runs from the conserved cysteine through the conserved F or W. The D gene is left open where the match is weak. For some rows the clone size is stated as once, few or many, or as a class when expanded; others skip it.

CDR3aa,CDR3nt,abundance,v_gene,d_gene,j_gene
CASRSSGANVLTF,TGTGCCAGCAGATCTTCTGGGGCCAACGTCCTGACTTTC,.,TRBV12-3/TRBV12-4,.,TRBJ2-6
CASAGGSYEQYF,TGTGCCAGCGCAGGGGGCTCCTACGAGCAGTACTTC,.,TRBV6-5,TRBD1,TRBJ2-7
CASSRVFDTQRSGANVLTF,TGTGCCAGCAGTCGGGTCTTTGATACTCAACGCTCTGGGGCCAACGTCCTGACTTTC,.,TRBV27,.,TRBJ2-6
CASSPSGQGNTEAFF,TGTGCCAGCAGTCCTTCTGGACAGGGGAACACTGAAGCTTTCTTT,.,TRBV2,TRBD1,TRBJ1-1
CASSLAGVDTGELFF,TGTGCCAGCAGCTTAGCGGGGGTGGACACCGGGGAGCTGTTTTTT,few,TRBV7-3,TRBD2,TRBJ2-2
CSVVEPPWRGMNTEAFF,TGCAGCGTCGTCGAACCCCCATGGCGGGGCATGAACACTGAAGCTTTCTTT,.,TRBV29-1,.,TRBJ1-1
CAISDQGSGDTQYF,TGTGCCATCAGTGATCAGGGATCAGGAGATACGCAGTATTTT,.,TRBV10-3,.,TRBJ2-3
CASSQRGRGSTDTQYF,TGCGCCAGCAGCCAACGGGGGAGGGGTAGCACAGATACGCAGTATTTT,.,TRBV4-3,TRBD2,TRBJ2-3
CASSYSISGNTIYF,TGTGCCAGCAGCTACAGTATCTCTGGAAACACCATATATTTT,.,TRBV7-2,.,TRBJ1-3
CASSRRLAGTTDEQFF,TGTGCCAGCAGCCGACGACTAGCGGGGACGACCGATGAGCAGTTCTTC,.,TRBV3-1/TRBV3-2,TRBD2,TRBJ2-1
CASSRTGLTEAFF,TGTGCCAGTAGCCGGACAGGGTTAACTGAAGCTTTCTTT,once,TRBV19,TRBD1,TRBJ1-1
CASRTGNRYNSPLHF,TGTGCCAGCAGAACTGGGAACAGGTATAATTCACCCCTCCACTTT,.,TRBV28,.,TRBJ1-6
CATRRPRTNRGRLQNTGELFF,TGTGCCACCCGAAGACCCCGAACTAACAGGGGGCGCTTGCAGAACACCGGGGAGCTGTTTTTT,.,TRBV24-1,TRBD1,TRBJ2-2
CSAADTYNEQFF,TGCAGCGCAGCCGACACATACAATGAGCAGTTCTTC,.,TRBV29-1,.,TRBJ2-1
CASSQGQPQHF,TGTGCCAGCAGTCAGGGACAGCCCCAGCATTTT,.,TRBV6-2/TRBV6-3,.,TRBJ1-5
CASSQDTAGGWQETQYF,TGCGCCAGCAGCCAAGATACGGCGGGGGGATGGCAAGAGACCCAGTACTTC,.,TRBV4-1,TRBD2,TRBJ2-5
CASSSGQSHEKLFF,TGCGCCAGCAGCTCGGGACAGTCCCATGAAAAACTGTTTTTT,.,TRBV5-1,TRBD1,TRBJ1-4